Listed below are T cell receptor beta chains from one sample, sequenced in a study of read filtering for tumor transcriptome and immune sequencing. One entry per CDR3 protein results from TCRdb running MiXCR on the reads. Here the sample spans 130,000 or so distinct CDR3 sequences, under 15% being singletons. The sequenced material came from a population of CD138-negative cells sorted from bone marrow. The receptors here all came from a donor at least 40 years old with multiple myeloma. Each CDR3 is given with its conserved first and last residue. Fields, in order: J gene, clone size, V gene, D gene, CDR3 protein, CDR3 DNA. D genes are given only for firm matches. Clone size is shown for a subset of rows, as once, few, many or a class of expanded clone.

TRBJ2-4	hyperexpanded	TRBV11-2	TRBD1	CASSLARGPLNIQYF	TGTGCCAGCAGCTTAGCTAGGGGGCCTTTGAACATTCAGTACTTC
TRBJ1-2	many	TRBV6-2/TRBV6-3	.	CASSYTTEIYGYTF	TGTGCCAGCAGTTACACTACAGAGATCTATGGCTACACCTTC
TRBJ2-3	many	TRBV29-1	.	CSVAGPWDTDTQYF	TGCAGCGTTGCTGGGCCTTGGGATACAGATACGCAGTATTTT
TRBJ2-2	many	TRBV20-1	.	CSARENTGELFF	TGCAGTGCTAGAGAGAACACCGGGGAGCTGTTTTTT
TRBJ2-2	few	TRBV24-1	.	CATSDYTGANTGELFF	TGTGCCACCAGTGATTACACAGGCGCGAACACCGGGGAGCTGTTTTTT
TRBJ2-7	many	TRBV4-3	TRBD2	CASSPFASGSSYEQYF	TGCGCCAGCAGCCCGTTCGCTAGCGGATCCTCCTACGAGCAGTACTTC
TRBJ2-5	many	TRBV3-1	.	CASSQVGGRQETQYF	TGTGCCAGCAGCCAAGTCGGAGGAAGGCAAGAGACCCAGTACTTC
TRBJ1-1	many	TRBV29-1	.	CSVEEQPIMNTEAFF	TGCAGCGTTGAAGAACAGCCGATCATGAACACTGAAGCTTTCTTT
TRBJ2-1	many	TRBV30	.	CAWKPLRDEQFF	TGTGCCTGGAAGCCCCTCCGGGATGAGCAGTTCTTC
TRBJ2-7	many	TRBV4-2	.	CASSHSRDRAYEQYF	TGTGCCAGCAGCCATTCCCGGGACCGTGCCTACGAGCAGTACTTC
TRBJ2-5	.	TRBV5-1	TRBD1	CASSFGTGGKETQYF	TGCGCCAGCAGCTTCGGGACAGGGGGGAAAGAGACCCAGTACTTC
TRBJ2-1	.	TRBV29-1	TRBD2	CSGTSGTSEYNEQFF	TGCAGCGGCACCTCCGGGACTAGCGAATACAATGAGCAGTTCTTC
TRBJ2-3	many	TRBV20-1	.	CSARPSTPGDDTQYF	TGCAGTGCTAGACCCTCGACTCCCGGGGACGATACGCAGTATTTT
TRBJ2-1	many	TRBV20-1	TRBD2	CSARDSASGYNEQFF	TGCAGTGCTAGAGATTCGGCTAGCGGGTACAATGAGCAGTTCTTC
TRBJ1-1	many	TRBV6-1	.	CASSEGGGRAFF	TGTGCCAGCAGTGAGGGAGGAGGTAGGGCTTTCTTT
TRBJ2-7	few	TRBV10-3	.	CAISENEGPYEQYF	TGTGCCATCAGTGAGAACGAAGGGCCCTACGAGCAGTACTTC
TRBJ2-6	many	TRBV5-1	.	CASSPPGHSSGANVLTF	TGCGCCAGCAGCCCACCGGGACACAGCTCTGGGGCCAACGTCCTGACTTTC
TRBJ2-1	many	TRBV6-5	.	CASSYGPTEQFF	TGTGCCAGCAGTTACGGCCCCACCGAGCAGTTCTTC
TRBJ2-3	many	TRBV7-2	.	CASSLDGGNTDTQYF	TGTGCCAGCAGCTTAGATGGCGGGAACACAGATACGCAGTATTTT
TRBJ2-5	many	TRBV12-5	.	CASSLAEETQYF	TGTGCTAGTTCGCTAGCCGAAGAGACCCAGTACTTC
TRBJ2-1	many	TRBV7-8	.	CASSLYLGGSSYNEQFF	TGTGCCAGCAGCTTATACCTAGGGGGGTCCTCCTACAATGAGCAGTTCTTC
TRBJ2-1	.	TRBV29-1	.	CSVENPSSYNEQFF	TGCAGCGTTGAAAACCCCAGCTCCTACAATGAGCAGTTCTTC
TRBJ2-1	.	TRBV6-2/TRBV6-3	TRBD2	CASSYATSGSLTNEQFF	TGTGCCAGCAGTTACGCGACTAGCGGGAGTTTAACAAATGAGCAGTTCTTC
TRBJ1-2	many	TRBV20-1	.	CRAGGYTF	TGCAGGGCCGGAGGCTACACCTTC
TRBJ2-1	.	TRBV5-1	TRBD2	CASSSGRAPNEQFF	TGCGCCAGTTCTAGCGGGAGGGCCCCCAATGAGCAGTTCTTC
TRBJ2-3	many	TRBV27	TRBD2	CASSSLAGSTDTQYF	TGTGCCAGCAGTTCTCTAGCGGGAAGCACAGATACGCAGTATTTT
TRBJ2-5	many	TRBV5-1	TRBD2	CASSGVLAGGQSETQYF	TGCGCCAGCAGCGGAGTACTAGCGGGAGGGCAGTCGGAGACCCAGTACTTC
TRBJ2-3	many	TRBV9	.	CASGRHSNTQYF	TGTGCCAGCGGTCGCCACAGTAATACGCAGTATTTT
TRBJ1-5	.	TRBV4-3	.	CASSQDFVIRQPQHF	TGCGCCAGCAGCCAAGATTTCGTAATACGGCAGCCCCAGCATTTT
TRBJ2-1	many	TRBV29-1	TRBD2	CSVVAGGFEQFF	TGCAGCGTTGTAGCGGGAGGCTTTGAGCAGTTCTTC
TRBJ2-6	many	TRBV5-4	.	CASRGQGGSGANVLTF	TGTGCCAGCAGGGGGCAGGGTGGCTCTGGGGCCAACGTCCTGACTTTC
TRBJ2-1	many	TRBV5-1	.	CASSRRQFNEQFF	TGCGCCAGCAGTCGTAGACAGTTCAATGAGCAGTTCTTC
TRBJ2-1	.	TRBV29-1	.	CSVEDYGGISYNEQFF	TGCAGCGTTGAAGATTACGGCGGGATTTCCTACAATGAGCAGTTCTTC
TRBJ2-1	many	TRBV10-2	.	CASSSWGSYNEQFF	TGCGCCAGCAGTAGTTGGGGCTCCTACAATGAGCAGTTCTTC
TRBJ1-5	many	TRBV5-8	.	CASRGKGGSNQPQHF	TGTGCCAGCAGGGGGAAGGGTGGGAGCAATCAGCCCCAGCATTTT
TRBJ2-2	.	TRBV27	TRBD2	CASKRESSTGELFF	TGTGCCAGCAAGCGGGAGTCGAGCACCGGGGAGCTGTTTTTT
TRBJ2-7	.	TRBV19	TRBD2	CASSRASGVGTYGQYF	TGTGCCAGTAGTAGGGCTAGCGGAGTGGGTACCTACGGGCAGTACTTC
TRBJ2-3	.	TRBV5-6	.	CASITEGEATDTQYF	TGTGCCAGCATCACCGAGGGGGAGGCCACAGATACGCAGTATTTT
TRBJ2-1	many	TRBV7-9	.	CASSLAPQFSYNEQFF	TGTGCCAGCAGCTTAGCGCCTCAGTTTTCCTACAATGAGCAGTTCTTC
TRBJ2-1	many	TRBV9	.	CASSVESRNNEQFF	TGTGCCAGCAGCGTAGAGTCCAGGAACAATGAGCAGTTCTTC
TRBJ2-2	many	TRBV6-5	.	CASSYSVQGGTGELFF	TGTGCCAGCAGTTACTCGGTACAGGGAGGTACCGGGGAGCTGTTTTTT
TRBJ1-5	many	TRBV5-5	.	CASSSGTPKVQPQHF	TGTGCCAGCAGTTCCGGGACGCCAAAAGTTCAGCCCCAGCATTTT
TRBJ2-5	many	TRBV19	TRBD2	CASSKASGSQETQYF	TGTGCCAGTAGTAAGGCTAGCGGTAGCCAAGAGACCCAGTACTTC
TRBJ2-1	many	TRBV15	TRBD2	CATSRDRGARDYYNGRYNEQFF	TGTGCCACCAGCAGAGATCGCGGGGCACGGGACTACTACAATGGGCGCTACAATGAGCAGTTCTTC
TRBJ1-1	many	TRBV12-3/TRBV12-4	.	CASTYTGRVTEAFF	TGTGCCAGCACTTACACAGGGAGGGTAACTGAAGCTTTCTTT
TRBJ2-1	many	TRBV11-2	TRBD2	CASSPLQAGGPDEQFF	TGTGCCAGCAGCCCCCTCCAGGCGGGAGGGCCAGATGAGCAGTTCTTC
TRBJ2-2	many	TRBV6-2/TRBV6-3	.	CASSYRRGNTGELFF	TGTGCCAGCAGTTATAGAAGGGGTAACACCGGGGAGCTGTTTTTT
TRBJ2-1	many	TRBV5-6	TRBD2	CASSSSGRLYNEQFF	TGTGCCAGCAGCTCTAGCGGGAGACTATACAATGAGCAGTTCTTC
TRBJ2-5	.	TRBV10-3	.	CAIRDSGSQETQYF	TGTGCCATCAGAGACTCGGGGTCGCAAGAGACCCAGTACTTC
TRBJ2-5	many	TRBV12-5	.	CASGLDRVTQETQYF	TGTGCTAGTGGTTTGGACAGGGTTACTCAAGAGACCCAGTACTTC